A single sample gave rise to the 13 T cell receptor beta chains below, sequenced in a study of T cell repertoires in aging, cancer and after chemotherapy. A mixed TRB-A/B primer pool amplified rearranged TRB by multiplex touch-down PCR. One entry per CDR3 protein results from TCRdb running MiXCR on the multiplex PCR reads. The sample shows a few thousand distinct CDR3 sequences, about 30% of them seen only once. The template was genomic DNA from peripheral blood, not RNA. Specimen: blood. The origin of the receptors is a human donor with a solid tumor.

By share, this clonotype counts as large. This rearrangement joins TRBV6-5 to TRBJ2-1, with TRBD1 matching 7 bases. Germline-derived CDR1 and CDR2 are MNHEY and SVGAGI. The CDR3 runs 15 residues. V lost 2 bases and J lost 2; bases outside the gene matches: 3. The CDR3 nucleotides are TGTGCCAGCAGTTACACGGGACAGACCTACAATGAGCAGTTCTTC. It translates to CASSYTGQTYNEQFF.

In its sample, this clonotype ranks as medium-sized. CDR3: CATSVGGGVTDTQYF. The CDR3 nucleotides read TGTGCCACCTCTGTCGGCGGGGGAGTCACAGATACGCAGTATTTT. This chain uses TRBV24-1 with TRBJ2-3, with 7 bases identical to TRBD2. CDR1 and CDR2 from the germline V gene are KGHDR and SFDVKD. The junction had 10 bases not matched to a gene; V was cut back by 9 bases and J by 2 bases. This CDR3 region has 15 residues.

Judged by abundance, this clonotype is medium-sized. The chain combines TRBV15 with TRBJ1-1, with unresolved D. With 6 bases removed from V and 1 base from J, the gap between germline ends came to 6 bases. Germline V gene lookup returns CDR1 LNHNV and CDR2 YYDKDF (reference sequence). The CDR3 runs 12 residues. This CDR3 is CATSVGNTEAFF. In nucleotides, the CDR3 is TGTGCCACCAGTGTGGGGAACACTGAAGCTTTCTTT. The full variable domain, its missing parts supplied by reference TRBV15 and TRBJ1-1, is DAMVIQNPRYQVTQFGKPVTLSCSQTLNHNVMYWYQQKSSQAPKLLFHYYDKDFNNEADTPDNFQSRRPNTSFCFLDIRSPGLGDTAMYLCATSVGNTEAFFGQGTRLTVV.

J is TRBJ2-7 and V is TRBV7-2; no clear D. Trimming cost V 1 base and J 3 bases, with 4 bases left between them. CDR3 length: 12 residues. Germline values: CDR1 SGHTA, CDR2 FQGNSA. CDR3 protein: CASSLGYYEQYF. The CDR3 DNA reads as TGTGCCAGCAGCTTAGGCTACTACGAGCAGTACTTC.

The rearrangement links TRBV5-1 to TRBJ2-3; TRBD2 agrees at 8 bases. Germline CDR1 reads SGHRS; CDR2 reads YFSETQ. J was trimmed by 9 bases and V by 4 bases; bases with no gene match: 16. The CDR3 sequence is 16 residues long. The CDR3 DNA reads TGCGCCAGCAGCCCCATCAACCTAGCGGGCGGCGAAACGCAGTATTTT. This codes for CASSPINLAGGETQYF.

This clonotype is termed medium-sized. This chain uses TRBV6-5 with TRBJ2-1; TRBD2 agrees at 15 bases. Germline V CDR1 and CDR2: MNHEY, SVGAGI. Trimming at V came to 6 bases and at J to 2 bases, leaving 2 bases not matched to a gene. The CDR3 runs 16 residues. DNA of the CDR3: TGTGCCAGCAGAAGGACTAGCGGGGGGGCCTACAATGAGCAGTTCTTC. It encodes CASRRTSGGAYNEQFF.

The table lists this clonotype with a count of one. This sequence joins TRBV28 and TRBJ2-3, with no clear D. This CDR3 comprises 12 residues. V was clipped by 4 bases and J by 8 bases, with 10 bases between them. The germline V gene encodes CDR1 MDHEN and CDR2 SYDVKM. Here the CDR3 reads CASSSPAGTQYF. The DNA for the CDR3 is TGTGCCAGCAGTTCGCCCGCAGGTACGCAGTATTTT.

This clonotype was counted only a few times. This chain joins TRBV6-2 or TRBV6-3 and TRBJ1-5, with D possibly TRBD1 on 6 matching bases. This CDR3 spans 14 amino acids. The germline gives CDR1 MNHEY, CDR2 SVGEGT. Trimming pared 6 bases from V and 6 bases from J, leaving 15 bases between. CDR3 sequence: CASRPGGLVQPQHF. The CDR3 DNA follows: TGTGCCAGCAGGCCGGGGGGGCTGGTTCAGCCCCAGCATTTT.

The chain joins TRBV6-5 to TRBJ2-5, with a tentative D call TRBD2 (7 bases). V lost 8 bases and J lost 0, with 13 bases in between. CDR3 length: 14 residues. Germline V gives CDR1 MNHEY, CDR2 SVGAGI. CDR3 bases: TGTGCCAGCGGGGGGGCGACGTACCAAGAGACCCAGTACTTC. Residues: CASGGATYQETQYF.

This chain uses TRBV6-5 with TRBJ1-1, with 8 nucleotides matching TRBD1. This CDR3 region has 14 residues. Germline V gene lookup returns CDR1 MNHEY and CDR2 SVGAGI. The junction had 4 bases not matched to a gene; V was cut back by 7 bases and J by 0 bases. DNA for the CDR3: TGTGCCAGCACCCGGGACAGGATGAACACTGAAGCTTTCTTT. It encodes CASTRDRMNTEAFF.

This clonotype appeared once. The junction does not match germline at one end; this may be a read error. The J gene is TRBJ2-3, the V gene TRBV7-2; 8 positions agree with TRBD1. The germline CDR1 and CDR2 sequences are SGHTA and FQGNSA. CDR3 length: 14 amino acids. In nucleotides, the CDR3 is TGTGCCAGCAAAGACAGGGGAAGCTCAGATACGCAGTATTTC. Translated, it gives CASKDRGSSDTQYF.

By share, this clonotype ranks as medium-sized. The V gene is TRBV19, the J gene TRBJ1-6; perhaps TRBD1 as D (5 bases). With 10 bases removed from V and 8 bases from J, the gap between germline ends came to 18 bases. The CDR3 sequence is 14 residues long. The germline gives CDR1 LNHDA, CDR2 SQIVND (reference sequence). The CDR3 DNA reads TGTGCCACCCGGTACGAGGGGTTTGATTCACCCCTCCACTTT. Amino acid sequence: CATRYEGFDSPLHF.

The chain links TRBV7-9 to TRBJ1-6; D may be TRBD1 (5 bases). V was clipped by 1 base and J by 8 bases, with 21 bases between them. The CDR3 consists of 18 residues. In germline, CDR1 is SEHNR, CDR2 FQNEAQ (reference sequence). The chain's CDR3 is CASSLGGGGRTNYSPLHF. CDR3 nucleotides: TGTGCCAGCAGCTTAGGGGGGGGGGGACGGACCAACTATTCACCCCTCCACTTT.